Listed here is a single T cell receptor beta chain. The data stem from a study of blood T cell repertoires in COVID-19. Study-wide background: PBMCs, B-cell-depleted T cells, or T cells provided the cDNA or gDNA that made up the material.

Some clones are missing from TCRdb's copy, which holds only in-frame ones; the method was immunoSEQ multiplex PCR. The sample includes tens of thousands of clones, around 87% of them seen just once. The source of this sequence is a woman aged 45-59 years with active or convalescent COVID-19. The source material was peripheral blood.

In DNA form, the CDR3 reads TGCGCCAGCAGCTTTTACAGGGCGCATACCTACAATGAGCAGTTCTTC. Residues: CASSFYRAHTYNEQFF. The V call is TRBV5-1, the J call TRBJ2-1, with D perhaps matching TRBD1 (6 bases). This CDR3 comprises 16 residues. With 2 bases removed from V and 2 bases from J, the gap between germline ends came to 14 bases. Germline-derived CDR1 and CDR2 are SGHRS and YFSETQ.